This T cell receptor beta chain derives from a study of shared T cell receptors in the human thymus. This CDR3 comprises 19 residues. Looked up from germline, CDR1 is MGHRA and CDR2 is YSYEKL. The V end lost 4 bases, the J end lost 5 bases, and 24 bases lay between the germline ends. Sequenced by immunoSEQ multiplex PCR; TCRdb stores in-frame clones only, minus some. The sample lists some 700,000 clones; 80% to 90% were seen once. This sample was shared with a second study, whose subject was human thymus T cells. That source notes: Related research has reported that thymic repertoires overlap highly among unrelated individuals.

This TCR came from a girl under three years old with a congenital heart defect. The source material was thymocytes. V is TRBV4-1 and J is TRBJ2-6; TRBD1 is a possible D gene (6 bases). CDR3 region: CASSLETGQGLLWANVLTF. The CDR3 DNA reads as TGCGCCAGCAGCCTCGAAACGGGACAAGGGTTGCTCTGGGCCAACGTCCTGACTTTC.